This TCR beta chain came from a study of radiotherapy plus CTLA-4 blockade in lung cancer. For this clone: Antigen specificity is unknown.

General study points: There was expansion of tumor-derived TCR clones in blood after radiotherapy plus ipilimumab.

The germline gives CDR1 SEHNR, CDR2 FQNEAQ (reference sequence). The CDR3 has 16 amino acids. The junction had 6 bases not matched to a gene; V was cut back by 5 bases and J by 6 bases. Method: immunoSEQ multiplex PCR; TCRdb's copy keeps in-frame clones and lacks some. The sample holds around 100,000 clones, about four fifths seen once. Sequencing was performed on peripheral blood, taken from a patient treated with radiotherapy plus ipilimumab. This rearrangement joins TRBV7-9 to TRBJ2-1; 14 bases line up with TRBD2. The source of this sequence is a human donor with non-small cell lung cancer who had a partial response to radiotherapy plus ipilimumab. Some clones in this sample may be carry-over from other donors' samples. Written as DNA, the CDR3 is TGTGCCAGCAGCGGATCGGGACTAGCGGGAGCCAATGAGCAGTTCTTC. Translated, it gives CASSGSGLAGANEQFF.